This passage covers 18 T cell receptor beta chains from one sample sequenced in a study of cytomegalovirus exposure and HLA in healthy donors. The study ran its PCR with 60 Vbeta and 13 Jbeta primers. The table came from immunoSEQ multiplex PCR; TCRdb's copy has only in-frame clones and leaves some out. The sample comprises approximately 220,000 clones, 76% of which are singletons, and approximately 0.63% rests with the top ten. Sequenced sample: PBMCs. These receptors came from a man aged 18-30 years in good health and CMV-seronegative.

This clone has more than one count but fewer than ten. The same CDR3 arises from other DNA sequences in this sample as well. The gene calls are TRBV18 and TRBJ1-3; D is unresolved. The ends were cut back, 3 bases at V and 0 bases at J, with 6 bases in the middle. The germline gives CDR1 KGHSH, CDR2 LQKENI. The CDR3 totals 14 residues. The CDR3 spells CASSPDSSGNTIYF. The CDR3, as DNA: TGTGCCAGCTCACCGGACTCCTCTGGAAACACCATATATTTT. The full variable domain, its missing parts supplied by reference TRBV18 and TRBJ1-3, is NAGVMQNPRHLVRRRGQEARLRCSPMKGHSHVYWYRQLPEEGLKFMVYLQKENIIDESGMPKERFSAEFPKEGPSILRIQQVVRGDSAAYFCASSPDSSGNTIYFGEGSWLTVV.

CDR3 region: CASSLVDPGGTDTQYF. The CDR3 DNA reads TGTGCCAGCAGCTTAGTGGACCCGGGGGGCACAGATACGCAGTATTTT. The rearrangement joins TRBV7-6 to TRBJ2-3, with D perhaps matching TRBD2 (6 bases). The CDR3 contains 16 residues. V lost 1 base and J 1 base, leaving 12 bases between the germline ends. Germline V gene data show CDR1 as SGHVS and CDR2 as FNYEAQ. The complete variable domain, with remaining parts taken from reference TRBV7-6 and TRBJ2-3, reads GAGVSQSPRYKVTKRGQDVALRCDPISGHVSLYWYRQALGQGPEFLTYFNYEAQQDKSGLPNDRFSAERPEGSISTLTIQRTEQRDSAMYRCASSLVDPGGTDTQYFGPGTRLTVL.

The chain couples TRBV2 to TRBJ2-2; 7 bases fit TRBD2. CDR3 length: 19 residues. Germline-derived CDR1 and CDR2 are SNHLY and FYNNEI. Trimming removed 3 bases from V and 2 bases from J; junction bases left unmatched: 15. CDR3 bases: TGTGCCAGCAGTGACCCGGGCCCCTGGGGCGGGAGAAACACCGGGGAGCTGTTTTTT. This codes for CASSDPGPWGGRNTGELFF.

V and J are TRBV7-6 and TRBJ1-6; D unresolved. Germline values: CDR1 SGHVS, CDR2 FNYEAQ. V dropped 4 bases and J dropped 5 bases, with 12 bases sitting between them. The CDR3 covers 15 residues. The CDR3 bases are TGTGCCAGCAGCTCCGAGGCAGTAAATAATTCACCCCTCCACTTT. Translated: CASSSEAVNNSPLHF.

The J gene is TRBJ2-5, the V gene TRBV28; 10 nucleotides line up with TRBD2. CDR1 MDHEN and CDR2 SYDVKM come from the germline V gene. J gave up 6 bases and V 6 bases, and 7 bases lay outside the gene matches. The CDR3 sequence is 14 residues long. Here the CDR3 DNA reads TGTGCCAGCAGGGAGCGGGAGGGCCGCAAGACCCAGTACTTC. Translating it yields CASREREGRKTQYF. The full variable domain, its missing parts supplied by reference TRBV28 and TRBJ2-5, is DVKVTQSSRYLVKRTGEKVFLECVQDMDHENMFWYRQDPGLGLRLIYFSYDVKMKEKGDIPEGYSVSREKKERFSLILESASTNQTSMYLCASREREGRKTQYFGPGTRLLVL.

The CDR3 region is CASSSLGTIETQYF. The CDR3 nucleotides read TGTGCCAGTAGCTCTTTGGGGACTATAGAGACCCAGTACTTC. The V gene is TRBV19, the J gene TRBJ2-5; 7 bases agree with TRBD2. V dropped 6 bases and J dropped 4; count of bases not matched to a gene: 8. The germline CDR1 and CDR2 sequences are LNHDA and SQIVND (reference sequence). The CDR3 extends over 14 amino acids.

The V and J genes are TRBV29-1 and TRBJ2-1; D might be TRBD2 (5 bases). The CDR3 extends over 15 amino acids. Germline CDR1 reads SQVTM; CDR2 reads ANQGSEA. Trimming pared 4 bases from V and 2 bases from J, leaving 15 bases between. CDR3 coding DNA: TGCAGCGTTGGAGGGCTACACTCAACCTACAATGAGCAGTTCTTC. Protein: CSVGGLHSTYNEQFF.

V gene TRBV29-1 combines with J gene TRBJ2-1; 9 bases match TRBD2. The length of the CDR3 is 19 residues. Per the germline V gene, CDR1 is SQVTM and CDR2 is ANQGSEA. J lost 3 bases, V lost 6 bases, and 21 bases had no gene match. The CDR3 DNA sequence: TGCAGCGTCCTGTCCGGGACAGACCCTGGCGGGAGGGTCTACAATGAGCAGTTCTTC. Translation gives CSVLSGTDPGGRVYNEQFF.

The chain combines TRBV5-4 with TRBJ1-4; 8 positions match TRBD1. The CDR3 has 14 amino acids. Germline CDR1 reads SGHNT; CDR2 reads YYREEE (reference sequence). Trimming removed 4 bases from V and 8 bases from J; junction bases left unmatched: 7. The CDR3 DNA is TGTGCCAGCAGCCGGGGACAGGAAAAAGAAAAACTGTTTTTT. This gives the protein CASSRGQEKEKLFF.

The chain carries TRBV5-1 and TRBJ2-7; 9 positions match TRBD2. V dropped 3 bases and J dropped 2; count of bases not matched to a gene: 6. The CDR3 sequence is 15 residues long. CDR1 and CDR2 from the germline V gene are SGHRS and YFSETQ. CDR3 nucleotides: TGCGCCAGCAGCTCCCGGATAGCGGGGGCCTACGAGCAGTACTTC. Protein product: CASSSRIAGAYEQYF. Full variable domain (remainder filled in from reference TRBV5-1 and TRBJ2-7): KAGVTQTPRYLIKTRGQQVTLSCSPISGHRSVSWYQQTPGQGLQFLFEYFSETQRNKGNFPGRFSGRQFSNSRSEMNVSTLELGDSALYLCASSSRIAGAYEQYFGPGTRLTVT.

The chain is built from TRBV27 and TRBJ2-7, with TRBD2 identical over 16 bases. After removal of 3 bases from V and 5 bases from J, the junction contained 10 bases not matched to a gene. This CDR3 is built from 18 residues. Germline-derived CDR1 and CDR2 are MNHEY and SMNVEV (reference sequence). CDR3 in amino acids: CASSFPGLAGGPRNEQYF. Here the CDR3 DNA reads TGTGCCAGCAGTTTCCCGGGACTAGCGGGAGGGCCTAGGAACGAGCAGTACTTC.

The rearrangement joins TRBV15 to TRBJ2-4, with TRBD2 matching over 11 bases. The CDR3 consists of 20 residues. V was pared by 2 bases and J by 3 bases, with 15 bases of the junction left unmatched. The germline CDR1 and CDR2 sequences are LNHNV and YYDKDF (reference sequence). The CDR3 sequence: CATSRSGLAAITSDKNIQYF. The CDR3 region has the DNA TGTGCCACCAGCAGATCGGGACTAGCGGCTATAACATCGGACAAAAACATTCAGTACTTC.

This clone has a handful of counts. The chain recombines TRBV5-1 with TRBJ2-5; D possibly corresponds to TRBD2 (6 bases). Germline CDR1 reads SGHRS; CDR2 reads YFSETQ. The CDR3 totals 16 residues. V dropped 0 bases and J dropped 1 base, with 13 bases sitting between them. CDR3 bases: TGCGCCAGCAGCTTGGGATTAGCGGTACTCCAAGAGACCCAGTACTTC. This translates into CASSLGLAVLQETQYF.

The chain joins TRBV28 to TRBJ2-5, with 9 nucleotides matching TRBD1. V trimming: 6 bases; J trimming: 3 bases; junction bases outside the gene matches: 5. In germline, CDR1 is MDHEN, CDR2 SYDVKM. The CDR3 runs to 14 residues. The CDR3 loop is CASSITGGEETQYF. The CDR3 region has the DNA TGTGCCAGCAGCATAACAGGGGGCGAAGAGACCCAGTACTTC.

The rearrangement links TRBV4-1 to TRBJ1-6, with 10 nucleotides matching TRBD1. The CDR3 runs to 18 residues. Looked up from germline, CDR1 is MGHRA and CDR2 is YSYEKL. Germline trimming cut 3 bases from V and 2 bases from J; bases unmatched to any gene: 7. CDR3 sequence: CASSHPRQGATYNSPLHF. For the CDR3, the DNA is TGCGCCAGCAGCCATCCCAGACAGGGGGCAACCTATAATTCACCCCTCCACTTT.

The rearrangement uses TRBV6-5 and TRBJ2-1; D gene uncertain. Germline V gene data show CDR1 as MNHEY and CDR2 as SVGAGI. The V end was cut by 1 base, the J end by 7 bases, with 17 bases between. This CDR3 spans 16 amino acids. DNA for the CDR3: TGTGCCAGCAGTTACTGGAGACCCGGGTCCTCTAATGAGCAGTTCTTC. This encodes CASSYWRPGSSNEQFF.

CDR3 DNA sequence: TGTGCCAGCACCCAAGAGGCTAGCGGGAGGGCCAGGGAGCAGTACTTC. Its translation: CASTQEASGRAREQYF. J is TRBJ2-7 and V is TRBV2, with 12 positions matching TRBD2. V shed 7 bases and J 7 bases; nucleotides not matched to a gene: 14. CDR3 length: 16 amino acids. In germline, CDR1 is SNHLY, CDR2 FYNNEI.

The chain joins TRBV18 to TRBJ2-5; the D gene is possibly TRBD1 (6 bases). This CDR3 is 15 amino acids long. The V gene lost 0 bases and the J gene lost 5 bases, with 13 bases spanning the gap. Germline V CDR1 and CDR2: KGHSH, LQKENI. CDR3 amino acids: CASSPPDSPRETQYF. CDR3 DNA: TGTGCCAGCTCACCACCGGACAGTCCACGGGAGACCCAGTACTTC.